This T cell receptor (beta chain) was recorded in a study of siplizumab effects on memory and regulatory T cells. General study findings and limits: Confirmation that proliferating Tregs from siplizumab cultures had suppressive function was not obtained. Proliferating clones, CD4+ or CD8+, lacked an assignable naive or memory phenotype in roughly 75-97% of cases. The average Treg-derived proportion among mappable alloreactive CD4+ clones was 68.8% with siplizumab versus 25% to 30% in controls.

Assay used: immunoSEQ multiplex PCR; TCRdb lists only in-frame clones, some missing. Among 100,000 or so clones listed, about nine tenths were seen once. V shed 10 bases and J shed 0 bases, with 11 bases lying between them. The CDR3 is 13 residues long. Germline assignment: CDR1 SNHLY and CDR2 FYNNEI. Turning to this clone: Its antigen is unknown.

V is TRBV2 and J is TRBJ2-3; D unresolved. The sample taken for sequencing was non-Treg CD4+ T cells sorted from blood. The TCR comes from a human donor in good health. CDR3 amino acids: CATAWGSTDTQYF. For the CDR3, the DNA is TGTGCCACTGCATGGGGTAGCACAGATACGCAGTATTTT.